The rows below give T cell receptor beta chains drawn from one sample of a study of T cells in Graves' hyperthyroidism and ophthalmopathy. In TCRdb, the multiplex PCR reads were re-called with MiXCR into one record per CDR3 protein. The sample has under 350,000 distinct CDR3 sequences; roughly 15% are singletons. The specimen sequenced was blood. The source is a woman aged 40-49 years with Graves' hyperthyroidism. The CDR3 runs from the conserved cysteine through the conserved F or W. A D gene is named only where the DNA matches it firmly. Part of the rows lack a size; the others show once, few, many or a class for expanded clones.

many | TRBJ2-3 | . | TRBV6-1 | CASSSLETDTQYF | TGTGCCAGCAGTTCTCTAGAGACAGATACGCAGTATTTT
many | TRBJ2-1 | . | TRBV7-9 | CASSLRTGLYNEQFF | TGTGCCAGCAGCTTAAGGACTGGCTTATACAATGAGCAGTTCTTC
few | TRBJ2-5 | TRBD2 | TRBV20-1 | CSAFSPSGIVEETQYF | TGCAGTGCCTTCTCCCCTAGCGGGATAGTGGAAGAGACCCAGTACTTC
. | TRBJ2-3 | . | TRBV7-3 | CASSSSQLAEWATDTQYF | TGTGCCAGCAGCTCCTCACAGTTAGCGGAGTGGGCCACAGATACGCAGTATTTT
many | TRBJ2-7 | TRBD1 | TRBV6-5 | CASSYGQGPYEQYF | TGTGCCAGCAGTTACGGACAGGGCCCCTACGAGCAGTACTTC
many | TRBJ1-1 | . | TRBV24-1 | CATSDSGGGLNTEAFF | TGTGCCACCAGTGATTCCGGAGGGGGTTTGAACACTGAAGCTTTCTTT
many | TRBJ2-5 | . | TRBV5-6 | CASSLGARQYF | TGTGCCAGCAGCTTAGGAGCACGTCAGTACTTC
many | TRBJ2-1 | TRBD2 | TRBV29-1 | CSVEGRLAGDGAEQFF | TGCAGCGTTGAGGGTAGGCTAGCGGGAGACGGGGCTGAGCAGTTCTTC
many | TRBJ1-6 | TRBD1 | TRBV5-6 | CASSSGGTGVRSPLHF | TGTGCCAGCAGCTCGGGAGGGACAGGGGTAAGGTCACCCCTCCACTTT
few | TRBJ1-3 | . | TRBV10-3 | CAISVGATSGNTIYF | TGTGCCATCAGTGTGGGGGCCACCTCTGGAAACACCATATATTTT
. | TRBJ1-2 | . | TRBV29-1 | CSVEGRQGNYGYTF | TGCAGCGTTGAAGGTCGCCAGGGGAACTATGGCTACACCTTC
many | TRBJ2-5 | . | TRBV2 | CASRGNVETQYF | TGTGCCAGTCGGGGGAATGTGGAGACCCAGTACTTC
. | TRBJ2-7 | . | TRBV10-3 | CAIRAGDLLSPTLYEQYF | TGTGCCATCAGGGCAGGGGACCTACTCTCACCTACTCTCTACGAGCAGTACTTC
. | TRBJ2-1 | TRBD2 | TRBV7-9 | CASSLRPVGTSGSGARFF | TGTGCCAGCAGCTTACGCCCAGTCGGGACTAGCGGGAGTGGGGCTAGGTTCTTC
many | TRBJ2-5 | . | TRBV2 | CASKGSSLIAQYF | TGTGCCAGCAAGGGGAGCTCCTTGATCGCCCAGTACTTC
. | TRBJ2-5 | TRBD1 | TRBV6-1 | CASSSPPSGTGGSRETQYF | TGTGCCAGCAGTTCGCCCCCCTCCGGGACAGGGGGCTCACGAGAGACCCAGTACTTC
many | TRBJ1-4 | TRBD1 | TRBV20-1 | CSARTGGNEKLFF | TGCAGTGCAAGGACAGGGGGAAATGAAAAACTGTTTTTT
few | TRBJ1-6 | TRBD1 | TRBV6-1 | CASSGGQGGSPLHF | TGTGCCAGCAGTGGGGGACAGGGGGGATCACCCCTCCACTTT
few | TRBJ2-5 | TRBD2 | TRBV7-2 | CASSRDWGGETQYF | TGTGCCAGCAGCCGTGACTGGGGGGGAGAGACCCAGTACTTC
many | TRBJ2-1 | . | TRBV5-5 | CASSLVGGTYNEQFF | TGTGCCAGCAGCTTGGTAGGGGGAACCTACAATGAGCAGTTCTTC
. | TRBJ2-2 | TRBD2 | TRBV7-2 | CASSPWREGPTGELFF | TGTGCCAGCAGCCCTTGGCGGGAGGGCCCCACCGGGGAGCTGTTTTTT